This TCR beta chain is from a study of vaccination effects on CD4 cells after COVID-19. Antigen-specific CD4+ T cells were expanded with viral peptide pools in the ViraFEST assay before sequencing. Between days 9 and 11 of culture, CD4+ T cells were separated out. Vaccine administered to participants consisted of two doses of either BNT162b2 or mRNA-1273. A word on this clone: Its antigen is currently unknown.

Profiled with immunoSEQ multiplex PCR; TCRdb holds only in-frame clones, not every one. Of tens of thousands of clones in the sample, about 73% are singletons; the top ten hold roughly a sixth. Trimming took off 2 bases at V and 3 bases at J, with 8 bases between the two ends. The CDR3 covers 13 residues. Germline values: CDR1 SNHLY, CDR2 FYNNEI. This receptor was identified in a human donor who received a COVID-19 vaccine. This chain joins TRBV2 and TRBJ2-7, with D perhaps TRBD2 (5 bases). The source was CD4+ T cells from PBMCs cultured with HCoV-OC43 spike peptides, collected after COVID-19 vaccination. Specified subset: HCoV-OC43 spike overlapping peptide pool stimulation. CDR3 sequence: CASSEPRDYEQYF. The CDR3 bases are TGTGCCAGCAGTGAACCCCGGGACTACGAGCAGTACTTC.